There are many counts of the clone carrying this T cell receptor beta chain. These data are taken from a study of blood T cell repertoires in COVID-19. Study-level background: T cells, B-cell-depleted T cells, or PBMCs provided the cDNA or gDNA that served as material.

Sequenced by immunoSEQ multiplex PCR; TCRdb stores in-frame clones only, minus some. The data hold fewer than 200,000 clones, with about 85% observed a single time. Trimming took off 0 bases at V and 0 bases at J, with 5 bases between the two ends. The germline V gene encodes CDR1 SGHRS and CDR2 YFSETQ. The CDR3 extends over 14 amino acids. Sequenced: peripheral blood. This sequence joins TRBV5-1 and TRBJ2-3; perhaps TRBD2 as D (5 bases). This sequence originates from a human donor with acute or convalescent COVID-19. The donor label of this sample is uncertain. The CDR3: CASSLGTSTDTQYF. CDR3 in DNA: TGCGCCAGCAGCTTGGGGACTAGCACAGATACGCAGTATTTT.